Given below is one TCR beta chain in context. The data were obtained in a study of blood T cell repertoires in COVID-19. Across the study: T cells, B-cell-depleted T cells, or PBMCs provided the cDNA or gDNA that served as material.

Germline CDR1 and CDR2: SGHNT and YYREEE (reference sequence). With V trimmed by 0 bases and J by 8 bases, 5 bases remained unmatched. The CDR3 spans 14 residues. Authors' processing steps: Nucleated cell number was recorded as an estimate derived from reference gene primer amplification. Profiled with immunoSEQ multiplex PCR; TCRdb holds only in-frame clones, not every one. That table gives V, J and clone size, and the DNA gave D and trimming. The sample has some 200,000 clones, around four fifths seen once. The chain links TRBV5-4 to TRBJ1-2, with 9 bases that match TRBD1. The sequencing input was peripheral blood. The TCR originated in a man between 60 and 70 years old with COVID-19, enrolled during active disease. CDR3: CASSLVQGAGGYTF. For the CDR3, the DNA is TGTGCCAGCAGCTTGGTACAGGGGGCAGGAGGCTACACCTTC.